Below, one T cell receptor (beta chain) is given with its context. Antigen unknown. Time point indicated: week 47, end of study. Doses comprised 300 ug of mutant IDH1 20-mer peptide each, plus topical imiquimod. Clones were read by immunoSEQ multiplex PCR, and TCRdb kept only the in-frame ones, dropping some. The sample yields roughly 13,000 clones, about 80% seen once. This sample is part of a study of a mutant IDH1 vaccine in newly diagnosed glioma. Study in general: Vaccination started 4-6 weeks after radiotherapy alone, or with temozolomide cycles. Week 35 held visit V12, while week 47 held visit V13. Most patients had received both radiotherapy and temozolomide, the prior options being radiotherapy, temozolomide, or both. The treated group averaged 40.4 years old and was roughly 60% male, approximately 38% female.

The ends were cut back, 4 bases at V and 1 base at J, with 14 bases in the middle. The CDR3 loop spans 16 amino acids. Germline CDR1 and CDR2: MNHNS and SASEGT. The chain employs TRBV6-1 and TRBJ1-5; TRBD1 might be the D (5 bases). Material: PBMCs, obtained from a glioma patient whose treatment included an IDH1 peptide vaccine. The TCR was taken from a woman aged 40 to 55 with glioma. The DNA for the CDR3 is TGTGCCAGCAGTGCCGGAGACAGCCCGAGCAATCAGCCCCAGCATTTT. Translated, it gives CASSAGDSPSNQPQHF.